Sequencing of this TCR beta chain was carried out in a study of T cell responses to AZD1222 COVID-19 vaccine. Findings and caveats of the study: Mapped onto spike, vaccine-associated CD4 TCRs spanned it and were dominant at 160-218 and 743-854. Reportedly, close to half of spike-specific TCRs are directed against unmutated variant regions. Receipt of two AZD1222 doses was followed by a rise in Spike-specific TCR breadth and depth.

The CDR3 is 13 amino acids. V gave up 7 bases and J gave up 2 bases, with 5 bases separating them. Germline assignment: CDR1 KGHDR and CDR2 SFDVKD. To note about this clone: Its antigen remains unknown.

The repertoire was sequenced with immunoSEQ multiplex PCR; TCRdb's copy has only in-frame clones and lacks some. Of 130,000 to 150,000 clones in the sample, about 87% were seen once. The receptor was isolated from an adult in good health. The material sequenced was peripheral blood, taken on day 0 of AZD1222 vaccination. The chain joins TRBV24-1 to TRBJ2-6, with D unclear. The DNA for the CDR3 is TGTGCCACCAGCCTGACTGGGGCCAACGTCCTGACTTTC. The encoded protein is CATSLTGANVLTF.